This TCR beta chain was identified during a study of blood T cell repertoires in COVID-19. Study summary: The samples span acute and convalescent COVID-19 from the United States, Italy and Spain. The cDNA or gDNA used as material had been derived from T cells, B-cell-depleted T cells, or PBMCs.

Original processing notes: Amplification from reference gene primers served as the basis for estimated nucleated cell counts. The repertoire was sequenced with immunoSEQ multiplex PCR; TCRdb's copy has only in-frame clones and lacks some. D and trimming come from the DNA, and the V and J calls and clone size come from that table. The sample yields some 80,000 clones, roughly 85% seen once. Enrolled during active infection, Seattle patients were then followed longitudinally. CDR3 length equals 12 residues. Per the germline V gene, CDR1 is SGHDT and CDR2 is YYEEEE. Trimming stripped 1 base from V and 4 bases from J, with 3 bases between. The sample holds a few counts of this clone.

Sequencing was done on a sample of peripheral blood. This rearrangement joins TRBV5-6 to TRBJ1-5; D gene ambiguous. The TCR was taken from a man aged 45-60 years with COVID-19, enrolled during active disease. Here the CDR3 reads CASSLLNQPQHF. CDR3 bases: TGTGCCAGCAGCTTGTTAAATCAGCCCCAGCATTTT.